The next 16 T cell receptor beta chains were all read from a single sample in a study of Graves' ophthalmopathy and Graves' hyperthyroidism. Researchers took RNA transcripts and amplified TCR beta CDR3 regions from them. HTBI primers primed a first-round RT-PCR, and a second-round multiplex PCR followed. A single record per CDR3 protein comes from TCRdb applying MiXCR to the multiplex PCR reads. This sample carries about 1.2 million distinct CDR3 sequences, about 40% of them seen once, and the ten largest clones take roughly 11%. The sample taken for sequencing was peripheral blood or thyroid tissue (not recorded which). Source of these receptors: an adult man with Graves' hyperthyroidism.

The chain carries TRBV29-1 and TRBJ1-2; the D is unclear. The germline V gene encodes CDR1 SQVTM and CDR2 ANQGSEA. CDR3 length: 12 residues. The germline V and J ends were trimmed by 6 bases and 8 bases, with 16 bases remaining between them. This CDR3 reads CSVPDLWWGYTF. The CDR3 coding sequence is TGCAGCGTCCCGGACCTATGGTGGGGCTACACCTTC.

The V and J genes are TRBV2 and TRBJ1-5; 8 bases are shared with TRBD1. CDR3 length: 18 amino acids. The V gene's germline CDR1 is SNHLY and CDR2 FYNNEI. V lost 5 bases and J lost 0; bases outside the gene matches: 12. Here the CDR3 reads CASSPGGAGYYSNQPQHF. In nucleotides, the CDR3 is TGTGCCAGCAGTCCAGGGGGCGCAGGGTATTATAGCAATCAGCCCCAGCATTTT.

This clonotype was recorded many times. An end of the junction differs from the germline gene, which may be a read error. The DNA for the CDR3 is TGTGCCAGCACAGGACAGGGGGCGACGAGATCCTTC. It encodes CASTGQGATRSF. The chain recombines TRBV11-2 with TRBJ1-2, with 11 bases fitting TRBD1. Germline CDR1 reads SGHAT; CDR2 reads FQNNGV. The CDR3 is 12 amino acids.

In its sample, this clonotype was seen a few times. V usage is TRBV19 and J usage is TRBJ2-7, with D tentatively TRBD1 (6 bases). V dropped 10 bases and J dropped 5 bases, with 18 bases sitting between them. Germline CDR1 and CDR2: LNHDA and SQIVND (reference sequence). This CDR3 contains 13 residues. The DNA for the CDR3 is TGTGCCACAGCCGGGACATCAGGTGACGAGCAGTACTTC. Translating gives CATAGTSGDEQYF.

A word on this clonotype: At one end, the junction sequence differs from germline, possibly due to a read error. The chain couples TRBV5-1 to TRBJ1-3; no clear D gene. The CDR3 has 15 amino acids. Per the germline V gene, CDR1 is SGHRS and CDR2 is YFSETQ. In DNA, the CDR3 is TGCGCCGGCAGCTTTGAGACCGGCTCTGGAAACACCATATATTTT. Translation: CAGSFETGSGNTIYF.

The chain couples TRBV19 to TRBJ1-5, with a tentative D call TRBD1 (5 bases). The CDR3 is made up of 15 amino acids. Germline V lookup: CDR1 LNHDA, CDR2 SQIVND (reference sequence). V was shortened by 2 bases and J by 4 bases, with 12 bases between the two germline ends. CDR3 residues: CASSILLRGNQPQHF. The CDR3 bases are TGTGCCAGTAGTATACTTTTAAGGGGTAATCAGCCCCAGCATTTT.

Many counts were recorded for this clonotype. This chain connects TRBV4-2 to TRBJ1-2; no clear D gene. The CDR3 has 15 residues. CDR1 is LGHNA, CDR2 YNFKEQ, per germline. V was clipped by 1 base and J by 8 bases, with 17 bases between them. CDR3 sequence: CASSQGTSLLGGYTF. The CDR3 nucleotides read TGTGCCAGCAGCCAAGGGACCAGTTTGCTGGGGGGCTACACCTTC.

In the case of this clonotype: This may arise from a read error, as a much more abundant clone is one base away. The chain uses TRBV20-1 and TRBJ2-7; tentative D call: TRBD2 (6 bases). This CDR3 has 13 residues. Trimming took off 5 bases at V and 6 bases at J, with 17 bases between the two ends. CDR1 DFQATT and CDR2 SNEGSKA come from the germline V gene (reference sequence). The CDR3 reads CSAGPVLGGEQYF. The CDR3 nucleotides are TGCAGTGCTGGCCCCGTTCTGGGGGGCGAGCAGTACTTC.

The chain couples TRBV4-3 to TRBJ2-5; 12 nucleotides match TRBD2. Per germline, CDR1 LGHNA and CDR2 YSLEER. Trimming cost V 2 bases and J 4 bases; bases outside gene matches: 5. The CDR3 has 16 amino acids. The DNA for the CDR3 is TGCGCCAGCAGCCAAAAAGGGGGACTAGCGGGAGAGACCCAGTACTTC. This translates into CASSQKGGLAGETQYF.

This clonotype was detected a few times. The chain links TRBV7-9 to TRBJ2-5, with 9 bases identical to TRBD1. The length of the CDR3 is 13 residues. J lost 4 bases, V lost 6 bases, and 3 bases had no gene match. Germline values: CDR1 SEHNR, CDR2 FQNEAQ (reference sequence). This CDR3 is CASRWDRVETQYF. The CDR3, as DNA: TGTGCCAGCAGATGGGACAGGGTAGAGACCCAGTACTTC.

This clonotype was observed a handful of times. The V call is TRBV7-2, the J call TRBJ2-5, with 7 bases matching TRBD1. The CDR3 extends over 15 amino acids. J gave up 5 bases and V 5 bases, and 11 bases lay outside the gene matches. Germline loops: CDR1 SGHTA, CDR2 FQGNSA. CDR3 loop: CASSVTGTATETQYF. For the CDR3, the DNA is TGTGCCAGCAGCGTAACCGGGACAGCCACGGAGACCCAGTACTTC.

With regard to this clonotype: Because it lacks the conserved phenylalanine or tryptophan at the end, this CDR3 is likely a read error. The V call is TRBV12-3 or TRBV12-4, the J call TRBJ1-5; 7 bases are shared with TRBD1. This CDR3 has 16 amino acids. Trimming removed 4 bases from V and 1 base from J; junction bases left unmatched: 7. The CDR3 here is CASSWGQSNSNQPQHS. Written as DNA, the CDR3 is TGTGCCAGCAGTTGGGGACAGTCGAACAGCAATCAGCCCCAGCATTCT.

The chain recombines TRBV25-1 with TRBJ1-6; D is unclear. The V and J ends lost 8 bases and 5 bases respectively, with 16 bases between them. This CDR3 is built from 15 residues. Germline lookup yields CDR1 MGHDK and CDR2 SYGVNS. For the CDR3, the DNA is TGTGCCAGCTCATACGAGGGAAGTCATAATTCACCCCTCCACTTT. It is translated as CASSYEGSHNSPLHF.

This clonotype was found once. The chain combines TRBV30 with TRBJ1-6; D not resolved. Germline assignment: CDR1 GTSNPN and CDR2 SVGIG (reference sequence). The V end was cut by 1 base, the J end by 4 bases, with 5 bases between. The CDR3 spans 13 residues. As DNA, the CDR3 is TGTGCCTGGAGTGGTCAGTATAATTCACCCCTCCACTTT. It translates to CAWSGQYNSPLHF.

This clonotype was recorded a few times. The chain joins TRBV12-3 or TRBV12-4 to TRBJ1-2, with 9 bases fitting TRBD1. The CDR3 runs 15 residues. V lost 3 bases, J lost 4 bases, and 6 bases stayed unmatched. CDR3 residues: CASSFPGQGIYGYTF. CDR3 sequence (DNA): TGTGCCAGCAGTTTTCCGGGACAGGGTATCTATGGCTACACCTTC.

This clonotype came up a few times. V gene TRBV4-3 combines with J gene TRBJ2-7, with 7 bases fitting TRBD1. V lost 4 bases, J lost 7 bases, and 7 bases stayed unmatched. Germline V CDR1 and CDR2: LGHNA, YSLEER. The CDR3 sequence is 13 residues long. CDR3 in amino acids: CASSLDRSGEQYF. CDR3 bases: TGCGCCAGCAGCCTGGACAGGTCTGGAGAGCAGTACTTC.